What follows are 11 T cell receptor beta chains derived from one specimen sequenced in a study of T cell clonality in common variable immunodeficiency. This table comes from immunoSEQ multiplex PCR, and its TCRdb copy is limited to in-frame clones, with some not included. The sample shows some 17,000 clones, none of them appearing just once. Points from the study as a whole: Reportedly, TCR beta sequences from common variable immunodeficiency showed fewer deletions and N-nucleotide insertions.

No antigen has been identified for these receptors. The specimen was peripheral blood mononuclear cells. The receptor source for this set is a human donor with common variable immunodeficiency.

This clone was seen more than once but under ten times. Here the CDR3 reads CASSYPIERGYEQYF. Partial CDR3 DNA: TGTGCCAGCAGTTACCCCATCGAAAGGGGCTACGAG. The rearrangement uses TRBV6-2 or TRBV6-3 and TRBJ2-7; the D gene is possibly TRBD1 (5 bases). The read ends 3 residues before the CDR3 terminus; that terminus is restored from the germline J gene. This CDR3 spans 15 amino acids. The V end was cut by 2 bases, the J end by 3 bases, with 14 bases between. The germline V gene encodes CDR1 MNHEY and CDR2 SVGEGT.

The sequenced part of the CDR3 DNA is TGTGCCAGCTCACCGGGGGCAGCCAAAAACATT. As protein: CASSPGAAKNI. Given in full, the CDR3 is CASSPGAAKNIQYF. This chain connects TRBV18 to TRBJ2-4; the D gene is possibly TRBD1 (6 bases). The missing CDR3 end, 3 residues past where the read stops, is filled in from the germline J gene. V lost 3 bases and J lost 0, with 6 bases in between. The germline V gene encodes CDR1 KGHSH and CDR2 LQKENI. This CDR3 spans 14 amino acids.

Only a few counts were recorded for this clone. The CDR3 end is not reached by the read, which stops 3 residues before it; the germline J gene fills it in. V and J are TRBV6-1 and TRBJ1-6, with 11 bases identical to TRBD1. Per the germline V gene, CDR1 is MNHNS and CDR2 is SASEGT. This CDR3 has 19 residues. CDR3 loop: CASSEEVVGTGGSESTLHF. The sequenced CDR3 bases are TGTGCCAGCAGTGAAGAGGTAGTAGGGACAGGGGGGTCGGAGTCAACC.

This clone was seen repeatedly, ten times or more. The read is 3 residues too short to cover the CDR3 end, so that end is filled in from the germline J gene. V and J are TRBV20-1 and TRBJ1-5; D may be TRBD1 (6 bases). CDR1 and CDR2 from the germline V gene are DFQATT and SNEGSKA (reference sequence). This CDR3 has 17 residues. V lost 3 bases and J lost 0, with 18 bases in between. The CDR3 spells CSARAGQTGISNQPQHF. CDR3 DNA, as far as it was read: TGCAGTGCTAGGGCGGGACAAACAGGTATTAGCAATCAGCCC.

As regards this clone: The sequence runs out 3 residues before the end of the CDR3; the remainder is reconstructed from the germline J gene. The V and J genes are TRBV18 and TRBJ1-3; 8 bases match TRBD1. CDR1 is KGHSH and CDR2 is LQKENI in the germline V gene. V lost 2 bases to trimming and J lost 0 bases; unmatched junction nucleotides: 6. CDR3 length equals 17 residues. The CDR3 spells CASSPIGQGLSGNTIYF. CDR3 bases read: TGTGCCAGCTCACCAATAGGACAGGGCCTCTCTGGAAACACC.

This clone was counted many times. The read ends 3 residues before the CDR3 terminus; that terminus is restored from the germline J gene. The J gene is TRBJ1-1, the V gene TRBV6-7, with D tentatively TRBD1 (5 bases). TRBV6-7 has ORF status, its function being uncertain. Trimming stripped 6 bases from V and 3 bases from J, with 17 bases between. There are 15 residues in the CDR3. The CDR3 loop is CASSRGAETDTEAFF. CDR3 bases read: TGTGCCAGCAGCCGCGGGGCGGAGACGGACACTGAA.

This clone was recorded a few times. The read halts 3 residues ahead of the CDR3 end, with the missing end drawn from the germline J gene. The chain employs TRBV7-2 and TRBJ2-7; 10 bases fit TRBD2. The CDR3 has 15 amino acids. The germline gives CDR1 SGHTA, CDR2 FQGNSA. Germline trimming cut 5 bases from V and 4 bases from J; bases unmatched to any gene: 8. The sequenced part of the CDR3 DNA is TGTGCCAGCAGCGAATCTAGCGGGGGACATTACGAG. Encoded protein: CASSESSGGHYE. The whole CDR3 is CASSESSGGHYEQYF.

This clone came up a few times. The read finishes 3 residues shy of the CDR3 end, and the germline J gene is used to complete it. This chain joins TRBV5-6 and TRBJ1-2; tentative D call: TRBD1 (5 bases). Germline assignment: CDR1 SGHDT and CDR2 YYEEEE. The CDR3 covers 14 residues. Between the trimmed V and J ends, which lost 2 bases and 2 bases, there was a span of 10 bases. The covered CDR3 bases are TGTGCCAGCAGCTTAATGGGGCGCAACTATGGC. Residues: CASSLMGRNYG. The entire CDR3 is CASSLMGRNYGYTF.

This clone was counted ten times or more. The read stops 3 residues short of the end of the CDR3; the missing end is completed from the germline J gene. The rearrangement uses TRBV20-1 and TRBJ1-1; TRBD1 matches 7 bases. Trimming cost V 6 bases and J 1 base; bases outside gene matches: 5. Germline V gene sequence: CDR1 DFQATT, CDR2 SNEGSKA (reference sequence). The CDR3 extends over 13 amino acids. CDR3 sequence: CSALGQENTEAFF. The DNA read from the CDR3 is TGCAGTGCGCTAGGACAGGAGAACACTGAA.

This clone came up many times. The sequence runs out 3 residues before the end of the CDR3; the remainder is reconstructed from the germline J gene. This rearrangement joins TRBV4-1 to TRBJ2-2; 7 bases match TRBD1. Germline trimming cut 4 bases from V and 4 bases from J; bases unmatched to any gene: 9. The germline CDR1 and CDR2 sequences are MGHRA and YSYEKL. The CDR3 consists of 16 residues. The CDR3 protein is CASSRDRQGFTGELFF. CDR3 DNA, as far as it was read: TGCGCCAGCAGCCGAGATCGACAGGGTTTCACCGGGGAG.

Turning to this clone: The DNA ends 3 residues before the CDR3 does, and the rest of the CDR3 is filled in from the germline J gene. The rearrangement links TRBV6-2 or TRBV6-3 to TRBJ1-2; D ambiguous. This CDR3 region has 11 residues. CDR1 is MNHEY, CDR2 SVGEGT, per germline. The sequenced part of the CDR3 DNA is TGTGCCAGCAGTTACGTCGGGGGC. Its protein is CASSYVGG. The whole CDR3 reads CASSYVGGYTF.